The rows below give T cell receptor beta chains drawn from one sample of a study of cytomegalovirus exposure and HLA in healthy donors. TCRdb's table, derived via immunoSEQ multiplex PCR, lists solely in-frame clones and lacks some. The sample shows roughly 200,000 clones, around three quarters of them seen only once. Sequences were obtained from PBMCs. The source is a man aged 30-40 years in good health and CMV-seronegative. The CDR3 runs from the conserved cysteine through the conserved F or W. The order of the fields is J gene, CDR3 length, V gene, clone size, D gene, CDR3 DNA, CDR3 protein. D genes are given only for firm matches. The size entry is marked missing in some rows and otherwise reads once, few, many or a size class.

>TRBJ1-2|14|TRBV4-1|once|TRBD1
TGCGCCAGCAGCCAAGGGACAGGGGCAGGCGGCTACACCTTC
CASSQGTGAGGYTF
>TRBJ1-1|15|TRBV28|.|TRBD1
TGTGCCAGCAGCCTCCCCTCGGGACAGGGGACTGAAGCTTTCTTT
CASSLPSGQGTEAFF
>TRBJ1-1|16|TRBV5-6|few|TRBD1
TGTGCCAGCAGCCCCCAGACAGGGGTCGGGTACACTGAAGCTTTCTTT
CASSPQTGVGYTEAFF
>TRBJ2-2|15|TRBV7-9|.|.
TGTGCCAGCATCCAGGTGGGACAGAACACCGGGGAGCTGTTTTTT
CASIQVGQNTGELFF
>TRBJ2-7|13|TRBV7-2|.|.
TGTGCCAGCAGCTTAGCGGTAACTAGTGCCATATACTTC
CASSLAVTSAIYF
>TRBJ2-1|12|TRBV25-1|few|.
TGTGCCAGCAGTGACATCTACAATGAGCAGTTCTTC
CASSDIYNEQFF
>TRBJ2-1|14|TRBV5-1|few|TRBD2
TGCGCCAGCAGCTTTGGAACTAGCGTAAATGAGCAGTTCTTC
CASSFGTSVNEQFF
>TRBJ2-3|14|TRBV10-1|.|.
TGCGCCAGCAGTGAGTGGGAGAACACAGATACGCAGTATTTT
CASSEWENTDTQYF
>TRBJ2-3|16|TRBV27|.|TRBD2
TGTGCCAGCAGTCCACTCCTAGCGGGAGTCTCAGATACGCAGTATTTT
CASSPLLAGVSDTQYF
>TRBJ2-7|16|TRBV5-1|.|TRBD1
TGCGCCAGCAGCCAACTACAGGGGGTGGGGACCTACGAGCAGTACTTC
CASSQLQGVGTYEQYF
>TRBJ2-5|15|TRBV7-3|.|TRBD1
TGTGCCAGCAGCCGACCGGGACAGGGGAAAGAGACCCAGTACTTC
CASSRPGQGKETQYF
>TRBJ2-7|15|TRBV15|few|TRBD2
TGTGCCACCAGCAGAGAACTAGCGGGAGGGGGCGAGCAGTACTTC
CATSRELAGGGEQYF
>TRBJ2-7|14|TRBV10-3|.|TRBD1
TGTGCCACCCGACCCGACAGGGGTAGCCACGAGCAGTACTTC
CATRPDRGSHEQYF
>TRBJ2-7|13|TRBV5-1|.|.
TGCGCCAGCAGCCTGGACCCCGCGGTACAGCAGTACTTC
CASSLDPAVQQYF
>TRBJ2-2|14|TRBV27|.|.
TGTGCCAGCAGTTTAAAGCAAACCACCGGGGAGCTGTTTTTT
CASSLKQTTGELFF
>TRBJ2-3|15|TRBV7-7|once|TRBD1
TGTGCTAGCAGCCCTGGACAGGCGGGCACAGATACGCAGTATTTT
CASSPGQAGTDTQYF
>TRBJ2-3|15|TRBV7-6|.|TRBD1
TGTGCCAGCAGCCAAACAGGGGGGTGGGCAGATACGCAGTATTTT
CASSQTGGWADTQYF